This TCR beta chain was profiled in a study of shared clonotypes between healthy human individuals. Study observations and caveats: Shared clonotypes: 4.5% to 6.5% naive CD4, 3% to 3.5% naive CD8, less than 2.5% memory CD4, under 0.5% memory CD8.

CD4+ cells were split into CD45RA+ naive and CD45RA-negative memory subsets. From germline, CDR1 is SGHRS and CDR2 YFSETQ. The V end lost 0 bases, the J end lost 6 bases, and 9 bases lay between the germline ends. The CDR3 extends over 14 amino acids. Samples underwent the assay at deep level. As originally analysed: Filtering differed, since immunoSEQ gave only junction sequences and no quality scores. Measured with immunoSEQ multiplex PCR; TCRdb has only the in-frame clones, and not every one. That table is the source of V, J and clone size, and D and trimming were worked out from the DNA. The top ten clones hold 1.5% to 2% of a sample with hundreds of thousands of clones, less than 85% of them seen once. With regard to this clone: The antigen is undetermined.

V and J are TRBV5-1 and TRBJ2-2; D is undetermined. Material for sequencing was memory CD4+ T cells sorted from blood. Subset noted: CD45RA-negative fraction. The TCR originated in a woman aged 25 to 39 in good health. CDR3 loop: CASSLAEWAGELFF. The CDR3 DNA sequence: TGCGCCAGCAGCTTGGCCGAGTGGGCCGGGGAGCTGTTTTTT.